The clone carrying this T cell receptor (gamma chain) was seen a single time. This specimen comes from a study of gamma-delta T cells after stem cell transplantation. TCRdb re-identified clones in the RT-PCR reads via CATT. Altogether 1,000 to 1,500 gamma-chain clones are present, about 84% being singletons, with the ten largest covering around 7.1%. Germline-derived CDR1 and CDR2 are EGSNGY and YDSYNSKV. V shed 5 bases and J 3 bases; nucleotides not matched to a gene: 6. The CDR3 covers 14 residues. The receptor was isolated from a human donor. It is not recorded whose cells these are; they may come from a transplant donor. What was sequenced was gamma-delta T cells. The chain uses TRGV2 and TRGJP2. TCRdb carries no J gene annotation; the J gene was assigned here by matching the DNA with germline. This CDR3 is CATWGEGSDWIKTF. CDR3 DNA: TGTGCCACCTGGGGGGAGGGTAGTGATTGGATCAAGACGTTT.